The 27 T cell receptor beta chains below come from one sample, sequenced in a study of stem cell transplantation in POMP-related autoinflammatory disease. The repertoire was sequenced with immunoSEQ multiplex PCR; TCRdb's copy has only in-frame clones and lacks some. The data contain over 60,000 clones, approximately 91% of them seen just once; the ten biggest clones take up 0.55% to 0.85%. Sample: CD4+ T cells from PBMCs, taken after stem cell transplantation. The receptor set was obtained from a human patient with POMP-related autoinflammation and immune dysregulation (PRAID). A subset of T cells may come from the graft donor.

The CDR3, as DNA: TGCGCCAGCAGCGAGGGGAGCTTCGGCGGTACGCAGTATTTT. Translation: CASSEGSFGGTQYF. The J gene is TRBJ2-3, the V gene TRBV5-1, with D perhaps assigned TRBD1 or TRBD2 (5 bases each). The CDR3 is 14 amino acids. V dropped 4 bases and J dropped 8 bases, with 17 bases sitting between them. Germline V gene data show CDR1 as SGHRS and CDR2 as YFSETQ.

The chain joins TRBV5-4 to TRBJ2-1; D gene unclear. Germline V gene sequence: CDR1 SGHNT, CDR2 YYREEE (reference sequence). The CDR3 covers 12 residues. V lost 1 base, J lost 6 bases, and 5 bases lay in between. The CDR3 sequence is CASSLNPNEQFF. DNA for the CDR3: TGTGCCAGCAGCTTGAACCCCAATGAGCAGTTCTTC.

This clone was counted once. The CDR3 here is CATELRTNTEAFF. The CDR3 DNA sequence: TGTGCCACCGAACTGAGAACGAACACTGAAGCTTTCTTT. The V gene is TRBV7-3, the J gene TRBJ1-1; no clear D. Germline assignment: CDR1 SGHTA and CDR2 FQGTGA. CDR3 length: 13 amino acids. V gave up 10 bases and J gave up 1 base, with 13 bases separating them.

The gene calls are TRBV4-1 and TRBJ1-2; D may be TRBD1 (5 bases). The CDR3 totals 18 residues. The germline gives CDR1 MGHRA, CDR2 YSYEKL. The germline V and J ends were trimmed by 1 base and 4 bases, with 22 bases remaining between them. DNA of the CDR3: TGCGCCAGCAGCCAAGTGGCGACACCATTGGGCAGGGCCTATGGCTACACCTTC. Its translation is CASSQVATPLGRAYGYTF.

V is TRBV19 and J is TRBJ1-5; 9 bases are a match to TRBD1. Germline trimming cut 5 bases from V and 7 bases from J; bases unmatched to any gene: 12. This CDR3 region has 16 residues. CDR1 is LNHDA and CDR2 is SQIVND in the germline V gene (reference sequence). DNA of the CDR3: TGTGCCAGTAGTCCCGGCGGACAGGGGAGGTGGCAGCCCCAGCATTTT. This translates into CASSPGGQGRWQPQHF.

In this sample, this clone turned up once. The V gene is TRBV19, the J gene TRBJ2-2, with D possibly matching TRBD1 (6 bases). Trimming shortened V by 3 bases and J by 6 bases, and 11 bases separated the two germline ends. The CDR3 is 14 residues long. The germline gives CDR1 LNHDA, CDR2 SQIVND (reference sequence). CDR3 residues: CASSMTGPPGELFF. CDR3 nucleotide sequence: TGTGCCAGTAGTATGACAGGTCCTCCCGGGGAGCTGTTTTTT.

This chain joins TRBV2 and TRBJ2-2; D gene unclear. The CDR3 totals 11 residues. Deletions cut 4 bases from V and 7 bases from J, with 4 bases between. Germline CDR1 is SNHLY and CDR2 is FYNNEI. CDR3 loop: CASSVGGELFF. The CDR3 nucleotides read TGTGCCAGCAGTGTTGGCGGGGAGCTGTTTTTT.

This chain joins TRBV6-5 and TRBJ1-3, with D perhaps TRBD1 (6 bases). The CDR3 sequence is 14 residues long. Germline assignment: CDR1 MNHEY and CDR2 SVGAGI. Deletions cut 6 bases from V and 0 bases from J, with 9 bases between. Written as DNA, the CDR3 is TGTGCCAGCAGGGACAGAGCCTCTGGAAACACCATATATTTT. Protein sequence: CASRDRASGNTIYF.

CDR3 in amino acids: CASTGINEQFF. CDR3 sequence (DNA): TGTGCCAGCACAGGAATCAATGAGCAGTTCTTC. This chain links TRBV28 with TRBJ2-1; no clear D gene. The length of the CDR3 is 11 residues. In germline, CDR1 is MDHEN, CDR2 SYDVKM. V lost 7 bases, J lost 6 bases, and 7 bases lay in between. The full variable domain, with the rest looked up from reference TRBV28 and TRBJ2-1, is DVKVTQSSRYLVKRTGEKVFLECVQDMDHENMFWYRQDPGLGLRLIYFSYDVKMKEKGDIPEGYSVSREKKERFSLILESASTNQTSMYLCASTGINEQFFGPGTRLTVL.

This chain joins TRBV15 and TRBJ2-7; D is unclear. Trimming removed 0 bases from V and 7 bases from J, with 10 bases in between. The CDR3 extends over 13 amino acids. CDR1 is LNHNV, CDR2 YYDKDF, per germline (reference sequence). The CDR3 here is CATSRDRIGEQYF. In DNA, the CDR3 is TGTGCCACCAGCAGAGATAGGATCGGAGAGCAGTACTTC.

V and J are TRBV10-2 and TRBJ1-1; D gene ambiguous. The CDR3 totals 13 residues. CDR1 is WSHSY, CDR2 SAAADI, per germline. Trimming left V 4 bases short and J 3 bases short, with 9 bases between. In nucleotides, the CDR3 is TGCGCCAGCAGTGGAGACCGGGACACTGAAGCTTTCTTT. Protein sequence: CASSGDRDTEAFF.

The rearrangement uses TRBV4-1 and TRBJ2-7; possibly TRBD1 for D (5 bases). The CDR3 is made up of 15 amino acids. Germline V gene sequence: CDR1 MGHRA, CDR2 YSYEKL. Between the trimmed V and J ends, which lost 4 bases and 7 bases, there was a span of 20 bases. In DNA form, the CDR3 reads TGCGCCAGCAGCCCCACCCCGACAGTCACTGGTGAGCAGTACTTC. Its protein is CASSPTPTVTGEQYF.

The chain has TRBV6-5 and TRBJ2-1; 7 nucleotides match TRBD1. With 6 bases clipped from V and 9 bases from J, the junction kept 14 bases outside the gene matches. Germline-derived CDR1 and CDR2 are MNHEY and SVGAGI. The CDR3 runs 15 residues. CDR3 bases: TGTGCCAGCAGCCCCGGGACAGCCGCTATGAGTGAGCAGTTCTTC. Translated: CASSPGTAAMSEQFF.

Notes on this clone: Other DNA sequences in the same sample also yield this CDR3. The chain links TRBV5-1 to TRBJ1-1; D is unresolved. The V gene's germline CDR1 is SGHRS and CDR2 YFSETQ. Trimming removed 0 bases at V and 3 bases at J, with 6 bases between. This CDR3 has 13 amino acids. CDR3 DNA sequence: TGCGCCAGCAGCTTGGGCGGAGACACTGAAGCTTTCTTT. Translating gives CASSLGGDTEAFF. The full variable domain, with the rest looked up from reference TRBV5-1 and TRBJ1-1, is KAGVTQTPRYLIKTRGQQVTLSCSPISGHRSVSWYQQTPGQGLQFLFEYFSETQRNKGNFPGRFSGRQFSNSRSEMNVSTLELGDSALYLCASSLGGDTEAFFGQGTRLTVV.

The gene calls are TRBV5-1 and TRBJ2-2, with 7 nucleotides matching TRBD1. V shed 0 bases, J shed 3 bases, and the junction held 8 bases outside the gene matches. This CDR3 comprises 17 residues. The V gene's germline CDR1 is SGHRS and CDR2 YFSETQ. CDR3 amino acids: CASSLDLQGTDTGELFF. As DNA, the CDR3 is TGCGCCAGCAGCTTGGACCTACAGGGGACCGACACCGGGGAGCTGTTTTTT.

CDR3 DNA: TGTGCCAGCAGCCTCTCTAGCGGGAGTGAGGGCAATGAGCAGTTCTTC. Translating it yields CASSLSSGSEGNEQFF. The V gene is TRBV7-3, the J gene TRBJ2-1; 10 bases match TRBD2. Looked up from germline, CDR1 is SGHTA and CDR2 is FQGTGA. This CDR3 has 16 amino acids. The J segment lost 6 bases and the V segment lost 5 bases, leaving 10 bases of the junction unmatched.

The genes are TRBV7-9 and TRBJ1-6; D gene ambiguous. There are 17 residues in the CDR3. V was shortened by 2 bases and J by 7 bases, with 18 bases between the two germline ends. Germline CDR1 and CDR2: SEHNR and FQNEAQ (reference sequence). The CDR3, as DNA: TGTGCCAGCAGCTTAAGAGCCACTGATAGGGTAAATTCACCCCTCCACTTT. Its translation: CASSLRATDRVNSPLHF.

The sample holds one count of this clone. V is TRBV6-5 and J is TRBJ2-1, with D perhaps matching TRBD1 (5 bases). The germline V gene encodes CDR1 MNHEY and CDR2 SVGAGI. Trimming stripped 0 bases from V and 2 bases from J, with 8 bases between. The CDR3 consists of 15 residues. Here the CDR3 DNA reads TGTGCCAGCAGTTACTCAACAGGAACCTACAATGAGCAGTTCTTC. Residues: CASSYSTGTYNEQFF.

This rearrangement joins TRBV18 to TRBJ1-1; TRBD1 is a possible D gene (5 bases). CDR1 is KGHSH and CDR2 is LQKENI in the germline V gene. Between the trimmed V and J ends, which lost 2 bases and 7 bases, there was a span of 17 bases. The CDR3 runs to 15 residues. CDR3 sequence reads: CASSPSPGRRSEAFF. The CDR3 coding sequence is TGTGCCAGCTCACCAAGTCCGGGGCGTAGGAGTGAAGCTTTCTTT.

The chain is built from TRBV19 and TRBJ1-1; D might be TRBD1 (6 bases). Trimming left V 3 bases short and J 0 bases short, with 8 bases between. Germline CDR1 LNHDA, CDR2 SQIVND (reference sequence). The CDR3 length is 14 residues. As DNA, the CDR3 is TGTGCCAGTAGTATGGGGGGGCTGAACACTGAAGCTTTCTTT. It is translated as CASSMGGLNTEAFF.

V usage is TRBV24-1 and J usage is TRBJ2-3; 9 bases are shared with TRBD2. Germline V gene data show CDR1 as KGHDR and CDR2 as SFDVKD. The CDR3 covers 14 residues. After removal of 9 bases from V and 0 bases from J, the junction contained 3 bases not matched to a gene. The CDR3, as DNA: TGTGCCACCTCGACTAGCGGTAGCACAGATACGCAGTATTTT. Its translation is CATSTSGSTDTQYF.

The CDR3 region has the DNA TGTGCCAGCAGCTTAACGGGTACAGGGGGAGATGACTACACCTTC. Its translation: CASSLTGTGGDDYTF. The rearrangement uses TRBV7-3 and TRBJ1-2, with 8 bases matching TRBD1. The V segment lost 0 bases and the J segment 10 bases; nucleotides outside the gene matches: 10. Germline CDR1 and CDR2: SGHTA and FQGTGA. The length of the CDR3 is 15 residues.

The chain joins TRBV6-5 to TRBJ2-3, with 8 bases aligning to TRBD1. Germline trimming cut 4 bases from V and 2 bases from J; bases unmatched to any gene: 5. The germline V gene has CDR1 MNHEY and CDR2 SVGAGI. CDR3 length: 15 amino acids. The CDR3 protein is CASSLDREFTDTQYF. The DNA of the CDR3 is TGTGCCAGCAGTTTGGACAGGGAATTCACAGATACGCAGTATTTT.

This chain connects TRBV29-1 to TRBJ2-5; TRBD1 aligns across 7 bases. Trimming removed 7 bases from V and 4 bases from J; junction bases left unmatched: 12. This CDR3 has 14 amino acids. Per germline, CDR1 SQVTM and CDR2 ANQGSEA. The CDR3 DNA follows: TGCAGCGCCACAGGGGCAGCGGTAGGAGAGACCCAGTACTTC. This encodes CSATGAAVGETQYF.

This clone was observed a few times. The V and J genes are TRBV4-1 and TRBJ1-3; D is ambiguous. CDR3 length: 17 residues. Trimming cost V 4 bases and J 4 bases, with 20 bases left between them. Germline V gives CDR1 MGHRA, CDR2 YSYEKL. The CDR3 region has the DNA TGCGCCAGCAGCCTTTCGCGGCCCGCAAAGGAAGGAAACACCATATATTTT. Protein: CASSLSRPAKEGNTIYF.

The CDR3 region has the DNA TGTGCCAGCAGCTTGGCTACGGGGGGTATCACTGAAGCTTTCTTT. Translating it yields CASSLATGGITEAFF. The genes are TRBV5-4 and TRBJ1-1; D perhaps matches TRBD1 (5 bases). The CDR3 sequence is 15 residues long. V was pared by 0 bases and J by 4 bases, with 13 bases between. Germline V lookup: CDR1 SGHNT, CDR2 YYREEE (reference sequence).

V and J are TRBV19 and TRBJ1-2; TRBD1 might be the D (6 bases). Germline CDR1 LNHDA, CDR2 SQIVND (reference sequence). With 5 bases removed from V and 7 bases from J, the gap between germline ends came to 17 bases. The CDR3 contains 14 residues. The DNA of the CDR3 is TGTGCCAGTAGTTCCTTTGGGGGCTCGGTTGGCTACACCTTC. Encoded protein: CASSSFGGSVGYTF. Based on the CDR3 plus reference TRBV19 and TRBJ1-2, the full variable domain is DGGITQSPKYLFRKEGQNVTLSCEQNLNHDAMYWYRQDPGQGLRLIYYSQIVNDFQKGDIAEGYSVSREKKESFPLTVTSAQKNPTAFYLCASSSFGGSVGYTFGSGTRLTVV.